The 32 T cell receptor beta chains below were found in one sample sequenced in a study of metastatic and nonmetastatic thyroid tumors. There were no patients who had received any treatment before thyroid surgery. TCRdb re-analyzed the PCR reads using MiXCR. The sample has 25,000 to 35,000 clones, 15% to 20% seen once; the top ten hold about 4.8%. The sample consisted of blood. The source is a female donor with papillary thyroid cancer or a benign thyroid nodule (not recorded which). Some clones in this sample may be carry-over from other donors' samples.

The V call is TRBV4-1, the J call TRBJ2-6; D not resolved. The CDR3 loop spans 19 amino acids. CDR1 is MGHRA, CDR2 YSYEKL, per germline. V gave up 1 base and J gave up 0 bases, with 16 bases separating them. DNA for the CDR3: TGCGCCAGCAGCCAAGGGCTTCAGCGTACCTTCTCTGGGGCCAACGTCCTGACTTTC. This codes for CASSQGLQRTFSGANVLTF.

CDR3: CASSFSGTSGETQYF. CDR3 DNA sequence: TGCGCCAGCAGCTTTTCCGGGACTAGCGGGGAGACCCAGTACTTC. This chain joins TRBV5-1 and TRBJ2-5; 12 bases match TRBD2. The CDR3 runs 15 residues. CDR1 SGHRS and CDR2 YFSETQ come from the germline V gene. The V gene end was trimmed by 2 bases and the J gene end by 5 bases; junction bases not matched to a gene: 4.

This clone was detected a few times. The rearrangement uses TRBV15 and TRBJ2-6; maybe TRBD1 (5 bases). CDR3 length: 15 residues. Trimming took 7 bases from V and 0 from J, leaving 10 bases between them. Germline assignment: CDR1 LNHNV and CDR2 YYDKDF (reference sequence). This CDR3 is CATKGFSSGANVLTF. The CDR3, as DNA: TGTGCCACCAAGGGGTTTAGCTCTGGGGCCAACGTCCTGACTTTC.

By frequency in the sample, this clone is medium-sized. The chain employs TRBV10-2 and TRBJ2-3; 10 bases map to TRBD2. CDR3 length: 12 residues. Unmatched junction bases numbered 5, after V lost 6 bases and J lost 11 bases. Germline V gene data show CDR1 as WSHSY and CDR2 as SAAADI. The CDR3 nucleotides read TGCGCCAGCAGCCACTGGACTAGCGGGCAGTATTTT. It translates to CASSHWTSGQYF.

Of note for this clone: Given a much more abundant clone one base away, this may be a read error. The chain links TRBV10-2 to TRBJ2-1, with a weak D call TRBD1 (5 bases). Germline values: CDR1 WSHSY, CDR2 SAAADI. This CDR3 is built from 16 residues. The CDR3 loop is CASSEIAGIAYNEQLF. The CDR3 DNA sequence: TGCGCCAGCAGTGAGATTGCAGGGATCGCCTACAATGAGCAGCTCTTC.

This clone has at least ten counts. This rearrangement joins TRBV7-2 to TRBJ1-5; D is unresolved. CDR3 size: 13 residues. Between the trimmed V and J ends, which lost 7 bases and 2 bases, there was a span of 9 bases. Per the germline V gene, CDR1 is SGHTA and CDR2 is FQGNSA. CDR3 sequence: CASTIAGNQPQHF. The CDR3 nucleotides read TGTGCCAGCACGATCGCCGGCAATCAGCCCCAGCATTTT.

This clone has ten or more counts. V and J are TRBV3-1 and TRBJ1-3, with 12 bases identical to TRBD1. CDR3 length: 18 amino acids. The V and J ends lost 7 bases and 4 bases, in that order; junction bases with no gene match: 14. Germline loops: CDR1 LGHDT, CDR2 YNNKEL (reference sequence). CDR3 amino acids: CASTPGTGGMLGGNTIYF. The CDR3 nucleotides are TGTGCCAGCACCCCCGGGACAGGGGGCATGTTGGGGGGAAACACCATATATTTT.

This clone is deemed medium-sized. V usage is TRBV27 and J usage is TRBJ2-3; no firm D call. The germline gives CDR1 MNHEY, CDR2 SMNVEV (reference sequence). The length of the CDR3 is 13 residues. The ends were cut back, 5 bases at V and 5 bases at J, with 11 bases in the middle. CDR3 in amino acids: CASSMGMGDTQYF. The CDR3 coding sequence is TGTGCCAGCAGTATGGGAATGGGAGATACGCAGTATTTT.

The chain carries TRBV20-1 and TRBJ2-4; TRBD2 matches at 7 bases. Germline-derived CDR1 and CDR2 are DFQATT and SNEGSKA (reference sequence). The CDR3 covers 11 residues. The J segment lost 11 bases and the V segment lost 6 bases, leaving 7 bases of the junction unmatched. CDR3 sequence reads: CSARMGLFQYF. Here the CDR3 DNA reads TGCAGTGCCAGAATGGGACTATTTCAGTACTTC.

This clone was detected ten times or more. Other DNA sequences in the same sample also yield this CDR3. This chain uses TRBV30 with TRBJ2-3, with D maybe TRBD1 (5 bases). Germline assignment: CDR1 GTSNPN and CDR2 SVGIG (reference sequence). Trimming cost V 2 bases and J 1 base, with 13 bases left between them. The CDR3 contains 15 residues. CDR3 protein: CAWSFRLGRTDTQYF. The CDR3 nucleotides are TGTGCCTGGAGTTTCCGACTGGGGCGCACAGATACGCAGTATTTT. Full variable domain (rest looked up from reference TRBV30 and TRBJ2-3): SQTIHQWPATLVQPVGSPLSLECTVEGTSNPNLYWYRQAAGRGLQLLFYSVGIGQISSEVPQNLSASRPQDRQFILSSKKLLLSDSGFYLCAWSFRLGRTDTQYFGPGTRLTVL.

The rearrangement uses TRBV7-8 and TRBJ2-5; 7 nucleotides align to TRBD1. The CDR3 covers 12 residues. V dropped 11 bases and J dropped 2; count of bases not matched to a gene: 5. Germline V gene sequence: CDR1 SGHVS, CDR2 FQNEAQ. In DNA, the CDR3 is TGTGCCGTAGACAGGGAGCAAGAGACCCAGTACTTC. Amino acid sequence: CAVDREQETQYF.

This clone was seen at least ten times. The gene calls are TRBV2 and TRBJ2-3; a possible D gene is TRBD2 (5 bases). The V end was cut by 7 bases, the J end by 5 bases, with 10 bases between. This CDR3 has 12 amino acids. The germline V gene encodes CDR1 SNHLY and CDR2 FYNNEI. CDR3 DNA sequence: TGTGCCAGCAAACTAGAAAAAGATACGCAGTATTTT. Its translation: CASKLEKDTQYF.

This chain's CDR3 is CASSRLDARGDNEQFF. The DNA of the CDR3 is TGCGCCAGCAGCCGCCTGGACGCCCGGGGGGACAATGAGCAGTTCTTC. The rearrangement joins TRBV4-1 to TRBJ2-1; 7 nucleotides align to TRBD2. The V and J ends lost 4 bases and 5 bases, in that order; junction bases with no gene match: 11. The CDR3 is made up of 16 amino acids. Looked up from germline, CDR1 is MGHRA and CDR2 is YSYEKL.

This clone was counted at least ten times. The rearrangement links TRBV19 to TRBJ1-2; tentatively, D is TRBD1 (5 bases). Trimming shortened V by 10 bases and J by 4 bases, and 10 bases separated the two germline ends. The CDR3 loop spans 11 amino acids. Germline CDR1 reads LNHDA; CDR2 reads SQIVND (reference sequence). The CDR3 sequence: CATRQTYGYTF. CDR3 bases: TGTGCCACAAGACAGACCTATGGCTACACCTTC.

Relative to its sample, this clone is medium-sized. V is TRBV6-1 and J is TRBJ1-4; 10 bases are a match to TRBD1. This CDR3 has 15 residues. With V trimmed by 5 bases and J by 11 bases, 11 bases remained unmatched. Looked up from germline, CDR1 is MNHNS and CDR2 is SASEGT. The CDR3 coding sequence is TGTGCCAGCAGTTCCCGGGACAGGGGTAACGGGAAACTGTTTTTT. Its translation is CASSSRDRGNGKLFF.

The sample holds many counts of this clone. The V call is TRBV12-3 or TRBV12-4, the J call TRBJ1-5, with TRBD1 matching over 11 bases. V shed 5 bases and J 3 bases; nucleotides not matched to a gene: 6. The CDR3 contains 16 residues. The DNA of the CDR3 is TGTGCCAGCAGTCCCGGGACAGGGGGTTTCAATCAGCCCCAGCATTTT. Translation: CASSPGTGGFNQPQHF.

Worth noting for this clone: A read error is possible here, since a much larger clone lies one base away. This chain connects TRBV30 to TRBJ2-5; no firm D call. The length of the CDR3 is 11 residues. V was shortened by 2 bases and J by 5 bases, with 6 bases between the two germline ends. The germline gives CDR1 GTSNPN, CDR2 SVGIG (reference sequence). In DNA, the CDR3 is TGTGCCTGGAGTATCCATGAGACCCAGTACTTC. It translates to CAWSIHETQYF.

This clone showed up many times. In DNA, the CDR3 is TGTGCCAGCAGTTTTGACAGGGGAACGCACAATGAGCAGTTCTTC. Translating gives CASSFDRGTHNEQFF. The rearrangement joins TRBV12-3 or TRBV12-4 to TRBJ2-1; 8 positions match TRBD1. The CDR3 runs to 15 residues. The ends lost 3 bases at V and 5 bases at J; junction bases unmatched: 6.

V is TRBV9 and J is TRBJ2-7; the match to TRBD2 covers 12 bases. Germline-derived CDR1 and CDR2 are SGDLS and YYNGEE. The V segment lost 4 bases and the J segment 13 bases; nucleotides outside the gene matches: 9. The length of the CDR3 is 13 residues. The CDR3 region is CASSPRTSGDKYF. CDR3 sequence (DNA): TGTGCCAGCAGCCCCCGGACTAGCGGGGACAAATACTTC.

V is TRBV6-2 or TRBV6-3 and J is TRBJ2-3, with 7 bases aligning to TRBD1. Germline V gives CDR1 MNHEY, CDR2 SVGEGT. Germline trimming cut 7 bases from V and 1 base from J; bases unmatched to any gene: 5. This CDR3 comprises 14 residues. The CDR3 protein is CASNDGQGTDTQYF. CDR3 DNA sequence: TGTGCCAGCAATGACGGACAGGGCACAGATACGCAGTATTTT.

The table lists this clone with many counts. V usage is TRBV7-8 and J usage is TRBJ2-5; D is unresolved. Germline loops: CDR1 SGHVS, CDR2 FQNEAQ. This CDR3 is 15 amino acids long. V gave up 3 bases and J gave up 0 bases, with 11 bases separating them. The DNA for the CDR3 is TGTGCCAGCAGCTTTGTGGCAGATAACCAAGAGACCCAGTACTTC. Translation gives CASSFVADNQETQYF.

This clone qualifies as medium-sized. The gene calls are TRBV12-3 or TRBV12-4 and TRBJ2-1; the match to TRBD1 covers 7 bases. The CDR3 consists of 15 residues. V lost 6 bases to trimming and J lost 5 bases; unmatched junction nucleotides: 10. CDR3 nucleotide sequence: TGTGCCAGCAGCTCCGGGACAGCTAGGAACAATGAGCAGTTCTTC. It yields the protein CASSSGTARNNEQFF.

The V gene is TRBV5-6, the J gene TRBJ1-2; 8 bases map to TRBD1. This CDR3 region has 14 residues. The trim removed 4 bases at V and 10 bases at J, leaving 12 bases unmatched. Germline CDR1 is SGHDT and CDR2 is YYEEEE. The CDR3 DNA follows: TGTGCCAGCAGCGAGGGCCGAGGACAGGGTCCCTACACCTTC. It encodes CASSEGRGQGPYTF.

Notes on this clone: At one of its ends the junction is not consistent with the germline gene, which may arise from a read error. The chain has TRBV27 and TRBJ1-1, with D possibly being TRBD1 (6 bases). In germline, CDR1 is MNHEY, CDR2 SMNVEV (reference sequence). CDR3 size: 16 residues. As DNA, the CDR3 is TGTGCCAGCCATTCTCTACAGGGTATGAGTTTGACTGAAGCTATCTTT. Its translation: CASHSLQGMSLTEAIF.

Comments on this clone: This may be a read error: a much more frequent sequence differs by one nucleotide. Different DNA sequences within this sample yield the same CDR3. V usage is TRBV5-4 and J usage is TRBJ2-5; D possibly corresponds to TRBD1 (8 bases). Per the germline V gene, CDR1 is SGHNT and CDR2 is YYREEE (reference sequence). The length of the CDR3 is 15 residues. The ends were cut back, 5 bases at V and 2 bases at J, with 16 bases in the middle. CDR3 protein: CASRQGGTLQETQYF. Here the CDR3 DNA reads TGTGCCAGCAGACAGGGGGGGACACTTCAAGAGACCCAGTACTTC.

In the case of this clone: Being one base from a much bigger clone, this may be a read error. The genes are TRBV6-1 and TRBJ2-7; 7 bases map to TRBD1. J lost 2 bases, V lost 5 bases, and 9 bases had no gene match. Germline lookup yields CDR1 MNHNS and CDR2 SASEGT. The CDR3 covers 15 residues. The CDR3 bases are TGTGCCAGCAGTTTAACCGGGACAGAAACCTACGAGCAGTACTTC. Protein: CASSLTGTETYEQYF.

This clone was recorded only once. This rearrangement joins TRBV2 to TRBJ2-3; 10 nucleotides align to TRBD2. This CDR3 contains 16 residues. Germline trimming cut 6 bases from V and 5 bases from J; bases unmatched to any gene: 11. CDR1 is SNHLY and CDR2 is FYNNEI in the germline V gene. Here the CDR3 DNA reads TGTGCCAGCAGCCCAGGACTAGCGGACTACATAGATACGCAGTATTTT. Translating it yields CASSPGLADYIDTQYF.

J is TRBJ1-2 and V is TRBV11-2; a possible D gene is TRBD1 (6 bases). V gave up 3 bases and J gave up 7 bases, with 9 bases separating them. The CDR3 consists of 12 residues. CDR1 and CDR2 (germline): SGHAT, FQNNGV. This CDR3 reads CASSLIQGGYTF. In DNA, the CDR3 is TGTGCCAGCAGCTTGATACAGGGTGGCTACACCTTC.

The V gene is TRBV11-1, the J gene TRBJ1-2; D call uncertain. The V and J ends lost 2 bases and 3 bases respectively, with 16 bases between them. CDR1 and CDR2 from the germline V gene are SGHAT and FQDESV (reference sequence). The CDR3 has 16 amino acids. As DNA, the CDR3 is TGTGCCAGCAGCTTAATTGGTTACGGCGTGGACTATGGCTACACCTTC. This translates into CASSLIGYGVDYGYTF.

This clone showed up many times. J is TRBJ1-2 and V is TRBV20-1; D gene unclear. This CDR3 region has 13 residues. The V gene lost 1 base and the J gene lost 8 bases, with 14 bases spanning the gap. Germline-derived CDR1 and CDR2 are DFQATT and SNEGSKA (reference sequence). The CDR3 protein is CSARVTRAGGYTF. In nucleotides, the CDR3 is TGCAGTGCTAGAGTCACCCGGGCGGGAGGCTACACCTTC.

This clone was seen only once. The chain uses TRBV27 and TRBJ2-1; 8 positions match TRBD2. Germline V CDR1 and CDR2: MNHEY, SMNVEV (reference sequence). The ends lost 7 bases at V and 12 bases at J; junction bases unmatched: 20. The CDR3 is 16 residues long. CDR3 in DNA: TGTGCCAGCAAGACGTCCGGGACTAGAGGATACATTGCGCAGTTCTTC. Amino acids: CASKTSGTRGYIAQFF.

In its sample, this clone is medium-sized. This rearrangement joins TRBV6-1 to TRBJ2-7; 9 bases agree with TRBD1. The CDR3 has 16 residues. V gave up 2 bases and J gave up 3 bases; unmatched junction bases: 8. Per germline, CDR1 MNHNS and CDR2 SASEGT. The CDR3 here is CASSEYIRQGVYEQYF. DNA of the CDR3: TGTGCCAGCAGTGAATATATTCGACAGGGGGTCTACGAGCAGTACTTC.